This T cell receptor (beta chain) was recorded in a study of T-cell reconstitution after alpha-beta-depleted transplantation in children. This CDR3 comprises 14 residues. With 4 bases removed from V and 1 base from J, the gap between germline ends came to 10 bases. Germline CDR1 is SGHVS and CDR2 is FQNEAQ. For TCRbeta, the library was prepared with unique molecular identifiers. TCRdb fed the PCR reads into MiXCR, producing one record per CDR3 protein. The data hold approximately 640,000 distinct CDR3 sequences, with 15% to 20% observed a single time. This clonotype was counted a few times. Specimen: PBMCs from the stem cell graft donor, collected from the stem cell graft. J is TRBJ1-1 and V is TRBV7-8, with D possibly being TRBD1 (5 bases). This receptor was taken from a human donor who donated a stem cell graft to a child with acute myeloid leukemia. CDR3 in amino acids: CASSSTDKNTEAFF. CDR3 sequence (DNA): TGTGCCAGCAGCTCGACGGACAAGAACACTGAAGCTTTCTTT. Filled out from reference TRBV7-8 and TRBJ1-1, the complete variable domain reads GAGVSQSPRYKVAKRGQDVALRCDPISGHVSLFWYQQALGQGPEFLTYFQNEAQLDKSGLPSDRFFAERPEGSVSTLKIQRTQQEDSAVYLCASSSTDKNTEAFFGQGTRLTVV.